The next 25 T cell receptor beta chains were all read from a single sample in a study of blood T cells in healthy people across ages. Next came a second PCR, run for 7 to 11 cycles, which used a sample-barcoded 5' primer along with a J-beta primer mix. TCRdb reprocessed the 5' RACE reads via MiXCR and lists one record per CDR3 protein. The data show about 780,000 distinct CDR3 sequences, about 47% seen once. Sequencing used blood. The receptors stem from a man aged 80 or over in good health.

The rearrangement joins TRBV27 to TRBJ2-5; D gene ambiguous. V was shortened by 5 bases and J by 11 bases, with 27 bases between the two germline ends. Germline V CDR1 and CDR2: MNHEY, SMNVEV (reference sequence). The CDR3 is 16 residues long. The CDR3: CASSPKKAVEYNEQYF. The CDR3 DNA sequence: TGTGCCAGCAGTCCCAAGAAAGCCGTCGAATACAATGAGCAGTACTTC.

The V gene is TRBV29-1, the J gene TRBJ2-1; TRBD1 matches 7 bases. CDR3 length equals 14 residues. Germline V gene data show CDR1 as SQVTM and CDR2 as ANQGSEA. DNA for the CDR3: TGCAGAGATATATGGGACAGCCAGTACAATGAGCAGTTCTTC. It specifies CRDIWDSQYNEQFF.

Many counts were recorded for this clonotype. V and J are TRBV7-2 and TRBJ1-2, with 7 positions matching TRBD1. Germline CDR1 reads SGHTA; CDR2 reads FQGNSA. CDR3 length equals 14 residues. J was trimmed by 8 bases and V by 1 base; bases with no gene match: 7. CDR3 sequence: CASSLDRDRGGYTF. As DNA, the CDR3 is TGTGCCAGCAGCTTAGATCGGGACAGAGGAGGCTACACCTTC.

This chain joins TRBV12-3 or TRBV12-4 and TRBJ2-2; 10 bases line up with TRBD2. The CDR3 totals 17 residues. V dropped 3 bases and J dropped 2; count of bases not matched to a gene: 6. CDR3 sequence reads: CASSFSTSGTNTGELFF. CDR3 in DNA: TGTGCCAGCAGTTTTTCCACTAGCGGGACTAACACCGGGGAGCTGTTTTTT.

CDR3 loop: CSASIPRGLSPSYYNEQFF. As DNA, the CDR3 is TGCAGTGCTAGCATCCCACGGGGACTATCCCCATCCTACTACAATGAGCAGTTCTTC. The chain is built from TRBV20-1 and TRBJ2-1; 7 bases are shared with TRBD2. The V gene's germline CDR1 is DFQATT and CDR2 SNEGSKA (reference sequence). V was clipped by 3 bases and J by 3 bases; unmatched bases: 20. The CDR3 has 19 amino acids.

The chain joins TRBV3-1 to TRBJ1-1, with D perhaps TRBD1 (5 bases). Trimming removed 1 base at V and 6 bases at J, with 18 bases between. Germline CDR1 and CDR2: LGHDT and YNNKEL (reference sequence). CDR3 length: 16 residues. CDR3 residues: CASSQGLNGWGAEAFF. The CDR3 nucleotides read TGTGCCAGCAGCCAAGGGTTAAATGGGTGGGGGGCTGAAGCTTTCTTT.

The gene calls are TRBV7-9 and TRBJ1-2, with D possibly matching TRBD1 (5 bases). The V gene's germline CDR1 is SEHNR and CDR2 FQNEAQ (reference sequence). Trimming cost V 3 bases and J 4 bases, with 15 bases left between them. This CDR3 has 15 amino acids. The CDR3 reads CASSFKGMTIYGYTF. The CDR3 DNA reads TGTGCCAGCAGCTTCAAGGGGATGACGATCTATGGCTACACCTTC.

This clonotype has a handful of counts. This rearrangement joins TRBV20-1 to TRBJ2-7; 7 bases align to TRBD2. The ends lost 6 bases at V and 2 bases at J; junction bases unmatched: 10. The CDR3 is made up of 14 amino acids. Germline V gives CDR1 DFQATT, CDR2 SNEGSKA (reference sequence). CDR3 loop: CSAESGKQTYEQYF. CDR3 sequence (DNA): TGCAGTGCAGAGAGCGGGAAGCAGACCTACGAGCAGTACTTC.

The chain employs TRBV7-2 and TRBJ2-1, with D tentatively TRBD1 (6 bases). CDR3 length equals 12 residues. CDR1 and CDR2 (germline): SGHTA, FQGNSA. Trimming took off 5 bases at V and 13 bases at J, with 15 bases between the two ends. The CDR3 loop reads CASSMGALPQFF. The CDR3 DNA reads TGTGCCAGCAGCATGGGGGCGCTGCCTCAGTTCTTC.

This chain joins TRBV4-2 and TRBJ2-4; D possibly corresponds to TRBD1 (5 bases). The CDR3 length is 15 residues. The germline V and J ends were trimmed by 0 bases and 6 bases, with 12 bases remaining between them. CDR1 and CDR2 (germline): LGHNA, YNFKEQ. The CDR3 here is CASSQETTAGNIQYF. Here the CDR3 DNA reads TGTGCCAGCAGCCAAGAGACGACAGCAGGAAACATTCAGTACTTC.

The V call is TRBV7-3, the J call TRBJ2-3; TRBD2 aligns across 10 bases. The germline V gene has CDR1 SGHTA and CDR2 FQGTGA. The J segment lost 6 bases and the V segment lost 4 bases, leaving 10 bases of the junction unmatched. The CDR3 runs 16 residues. CDR3 amino acids: CASSWSSGSLLDTQYF. The CDR3 nucleotides read TGTGCCAGCAGCTGGTCTAGCGGGAGCCTTCTGGATACGCAGTATTTT.

This chain joins TRBV29-1 and TRBJ2-3; D might be TRBD2 (7 bases). V dropped 1 base and J dropped 7 bases, with 12 bases sitting between them. The CDR3 runs 13 residues. Looked up from germline, CDR1 is SQVTM and CDR2 is ANQGSEA. DNA for the CDR3: TGCAGCGTTGAAGGCGGGGGCGCGAATACGCAGTATTTT. Its protein is CSVEGGGANTQYF.

CDR3 sequence reads: CASSSMETQYF. The CDR3 DNA follows: TGTGCCAGCAGCTCCATGGAGACCCAGTACTTC. The V and J genes are TRBV12-3 or TRBV12-4 and TRBJ2-5, with D unresolved. This CDR3 has 11 amino acids. Deletions cut 6 bases from V and 5 bases from J, with 7 bases between.

The V gene is TRBV5-1, the J gene TRBJ2-5, with 10 bases fitting TRBD2. CDR1 and CDR2 from the germline V gene are SGHRS and YFSETQ. V trimming: 2 bases; J trimming: 0 bases; junction bases outside the gene matches: 10. The CDR3 has 18 amino acids. The CDR3 DNA follows: TGCGCCAGCAGCTTCCTAGCGGGAGTCACTCGTAACCAAGAGACCCAGTACTTC. Translated: CASSFLAGVTRNQETQYF.

This chain uses TRBV6-2 or TRBV6-3 with TRBJ2-3; D unresolved. The CDR3 covers 17 residues. V was cut by 2 bases and J by 0 bases, with 15 bases left in between. The germline gives CDR1 MNHEY, CDR2 SVGEGT. CDR3 in amino acids: CASSYGYTGYSTDTQYF. The CDR3 nucleotides read TGTGCCAGCAGTTACGGGTATACTGGCTATAGCACAGATACGCAGTATTTT.

The V call is TRBV24-1, the J call TRBJ1-5; D perhaps matches TRBD1 (6 bases). The CDR3 has 15 residues. Trimming took off 4 bases at V and 7 bases at J, with 16 bases between the two ends. The germline V gene has CDR1 KGHDR and CDR2 SFDVKD. CDR3 region: CATSDAAGAGQPQHF. DNA for the CDR3: TGTGCCACCAGTGACGCGGCAGGGGCCGGCCAGCCCCAGCATTTT.

The V gene is TRBV7-2, the J gene TRBJ2-7, with no clear D. Germline CDR1 is SGHTA and CDR2 is FQGNSA. The V gene lost 5 bases and the J gene lost 6 bases, with 14 bases spanning the gap. The CDR3 covers 13 residues. This CDR3 reads CASSREASIEQYF. The CDR3 coding sequence is TGTGCCAGCAGCAGAGAAGCTAGTATCGAGCAGTACTTC. Based on the CDR3 plus reference TRBV7-2 and TRBJ2-7, the full variable domain is GAGVSQSPSNKVTEKGKDVELRCDPISGHTALYWYRQSLGQGLEFLIYFQGNSAPDKSGLPSDRFSAERTGGSVSTLTIQRTQQEDSAVYLCASSREASIEQYFGPGTRLTVT.

J is TRBJ2-5 and V is TRBV5-6, with TRBD2 matching 10 bases. The closer fit of TRBJ2-7 to the DNA end suggests the J call may be wrong. The CDR3 has 16 residues. Germline V gene sequence: CDR1 SGHDT, CDR2 YYEEEE. CDR3 DNA sequence: TGTGCCAGCAGCTACGGACTAGCGGAAAGATTCTACGAGCAGTACTTC. Encoded protein: CASSYGLAERFYEQYF.

J is TRBJ2-1 and V is TRBV2, with D unresolved. V was trimmed by 2 bases and J by 0 bases, leaving 8 bases between them. The CDR3 spans 15 residues. CDR1 is SNHLY, CDR2 FYNNEI, per germline. The CDR3 region has the DNA TGTGCCAGCAGTGAACGGCTTCCCTCCTACAATGAGCAGTTCTTC. Amino acids: CASSERLPSYNEQFF.

The chain joins TRBV27 to TRBJ2-7; TRBD1 aligns across 7 bases. CDR1 is MNHEY and CDR2 is SMNVEV in the germline V gene (reference sequence). The CDR3 is made up of 14 amino acids. The V segment lost 5 bases and the J segment 7 bases; nucleotides outside the gene matches: 11. The CDR3 coding sequence is TGTGCCAGCAGTACAGGGGCCTCCTACAATGAGCAGTACTTC. It is translated as CASSTGASYNEQYF.

The rearrangement uses TRBV7-2 and TRBJ2-7, with D perhaps TRBD1 or TRBD2 (5 bases each). The germline V gene has CDR1 SGHTA and CDR2 FQGNSA. V was pared by 5 bases and J by 5 bases, with 19 bases between. The CDR3 sequence is 15 residues long. The CDR3 region has the DNA TGTGCCAGCAGCCCCGGGGTGAGGGGTTGGGACGAGCAGTACTTC. This codes for CASSPGVRGWDEQYF.

This rearrangement joins TRBV20-1 to TRBJ2-3; weak D call: TRBD2 (6 bases). Trimming removed 5 bases at V and 4 bases at J, with 19 bases between. The CDR3 runs 15 residues. Germline CDR1 DFQATT, CDR2 SNEGSKA (reference sequence). The chain's CDR3 is CSASRRDSGADTQYF. In DNA form, the CDR3 reads TGCAGTGCTTCAAGGCGGGACTCCGGGGCAGATACGCAGTATTTT.

CDR3 nucleotide sequence: TGCAGTGCTAGAGATCGCCGGGGGGACATTCAGTACTTC. It yields the protein CSARDRRGDIQYF. The chain combines TRBV20-1 with TRBJ2-4; 7 bases are a match to TRBD2. The germline CDR1 and CDR2 sequences are DFQATT and SNEGSKA (reference sequence). The CDR3 consists of 13 residues. V was pared by 0 bases and J by 8 bases, with 4 bases of the junction left unmatched.

This clonotype occurred a few times. The V and J genes are TRBV7-2 and TRBJ2-5; 7 positions agree with TRBD1. This CDR3 is 13 amino acids long. Trimming took 5 bases from V and 6 from J; bases not matched to a gene: 6. Germline-derived CDR1 and CDR2 are SGHTA and FQGNSA. As DNA, the CDR3 is TGTGCCAGCAGCCCCAGGGGGTTGCAGACCCAGTACTTC. Its protein is CASSPRGLQTQYF.

V usage is TRBV20-1 and J usage is TRBJ2-5; TRBD2 aligns across 10 bases. Germline V CDR1 and CDR2: DFQATT, SNEGSKA (reference sequence). This CDR3 is built from 15 residues. Trimming cost V 0 bases and J 11 bases; bases outside gene matches: 12. In DNA form, the CDR3 reads TGCAGTGCTAGAGATGGGACTAGCGTATACAATGAGCAGTACTTC. It specifies CSARDGTSVYNEQYF.